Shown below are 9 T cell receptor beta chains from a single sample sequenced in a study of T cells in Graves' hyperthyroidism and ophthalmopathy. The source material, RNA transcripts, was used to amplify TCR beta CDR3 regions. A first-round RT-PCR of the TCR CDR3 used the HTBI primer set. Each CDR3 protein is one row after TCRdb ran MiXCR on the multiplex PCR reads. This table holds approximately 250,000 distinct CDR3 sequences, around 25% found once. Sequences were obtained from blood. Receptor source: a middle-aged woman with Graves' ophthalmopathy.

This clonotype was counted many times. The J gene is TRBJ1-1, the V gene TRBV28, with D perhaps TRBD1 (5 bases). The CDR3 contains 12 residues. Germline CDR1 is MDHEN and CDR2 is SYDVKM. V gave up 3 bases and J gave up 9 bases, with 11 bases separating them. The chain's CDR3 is CASSFIGGQAFF. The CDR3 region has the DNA TGTGCCAGCAGTTTTATCGGGGGACAAGCTTTCTTT.

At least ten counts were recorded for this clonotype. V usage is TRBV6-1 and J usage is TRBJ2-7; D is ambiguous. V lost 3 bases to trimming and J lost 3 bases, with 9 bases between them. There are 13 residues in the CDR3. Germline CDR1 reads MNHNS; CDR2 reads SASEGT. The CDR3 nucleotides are TGTGCCAGCAGTGATGGGTCTTACTACGAGCAGTACTTC. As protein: CASSDGSYYEQYF.

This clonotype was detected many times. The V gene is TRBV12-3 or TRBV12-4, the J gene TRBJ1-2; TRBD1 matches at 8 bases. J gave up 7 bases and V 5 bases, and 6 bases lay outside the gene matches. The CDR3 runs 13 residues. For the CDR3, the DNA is TGTGCCAGCAGTGACGGACAGGGACGTGGCTACACCTTC. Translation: CASSDGQGRGYTF.

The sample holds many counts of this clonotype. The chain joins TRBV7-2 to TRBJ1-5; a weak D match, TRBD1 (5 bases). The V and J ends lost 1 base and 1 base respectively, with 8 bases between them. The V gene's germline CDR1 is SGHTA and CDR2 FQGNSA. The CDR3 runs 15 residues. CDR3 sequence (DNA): TGTGCCAGCAGCTTAGTTGGGGGAAGCAATCAGCCCCAGCATTTT. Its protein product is CASSLVGGSNQPQHF.

This CDR3 reads CASSPRDRPELEQYF. In nucleotides, the CDR3 is TGTGCCAGCAGCCCAAGGGACAGGCCAGAACTCGAGCAGTACTTC. This chain joins TRBV7-2 and TRBJ2-7, with 8 positions matching TRBD1. Germline-derived CDR1 and CDR2 are SGHTA and FQGNSA. This CDR3 spans 15 amino acids. V was pared by 5 bases and J by 6 bases, with 12 bases of the junction left unmatched.

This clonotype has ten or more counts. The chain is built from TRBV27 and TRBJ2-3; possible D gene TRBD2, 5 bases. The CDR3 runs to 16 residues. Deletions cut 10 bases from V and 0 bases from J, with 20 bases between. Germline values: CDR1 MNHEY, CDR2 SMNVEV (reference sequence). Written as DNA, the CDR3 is TGTGCCACCATCCCTTTTGCGGGCGGTAGCACAGATACGCAGTATTTT. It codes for CATIPFAGGSTDTQYF.

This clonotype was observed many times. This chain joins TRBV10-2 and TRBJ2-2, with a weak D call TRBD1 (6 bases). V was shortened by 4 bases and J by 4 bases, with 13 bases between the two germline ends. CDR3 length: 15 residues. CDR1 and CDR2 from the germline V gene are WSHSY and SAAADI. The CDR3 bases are TGCGCCAGCAGTGCCCGGGACACTGCCACCGGGGAGCTGTTTTTT. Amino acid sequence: CASSARDTATGELFF.

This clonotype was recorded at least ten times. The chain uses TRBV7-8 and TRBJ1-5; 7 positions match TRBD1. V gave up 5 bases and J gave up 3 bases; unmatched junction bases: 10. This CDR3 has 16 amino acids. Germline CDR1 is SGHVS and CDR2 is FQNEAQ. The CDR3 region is CASSPESTGNNQPQHF. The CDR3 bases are TGTGCCAGCAGCCCCGAATCGACAGGGAACAATCAGCCCCAGCATTTT.

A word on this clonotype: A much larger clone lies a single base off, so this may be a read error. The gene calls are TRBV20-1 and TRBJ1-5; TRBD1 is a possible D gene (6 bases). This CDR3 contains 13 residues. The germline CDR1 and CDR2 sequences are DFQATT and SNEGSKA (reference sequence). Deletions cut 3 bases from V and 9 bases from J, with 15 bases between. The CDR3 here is CSASSQGGRPQHF. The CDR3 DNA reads TGCAGTGCTAGTTCACAAGGGGGGCGGCCCCAGCATTTT.